The sequence of this T cell receptor (beta chain) was determined in a study of blood T cell repertoires in COVID-19. Study as a whole: COVID-19 samples collected from the United States, Italy and Spain covered acute and convalescent phases. In each case, the material was cDNA or gDNA derived from T cells, B-cell-depleted T cells, or PBMCs.

Germline lookup yields CDR1 SGHDT and CDR2 YYEEEE. The CDR3 has 16 amino acids. Trimming at V came to 2 bases and at J to 0 bases, leaving 2 bases not matched to a gene. Original methodology: Amplifying reference gene primers gave estimates of nucleated cell counts. The protocol was immunoSEQ multiplex PCR, while the TCRdb copy is restricted to in-frame clones and leaves out a portion. Clone size and V and J calls were adopted from that table, with D and trimming inferred from the DNA. Of 150,000 to 200,000 clones in the sample, around 88% were seen once. Sequenced input: peripheral blood. This TCR was recovered from a woman in her 70s who had recovered from COVID-19. This rearrangement joins TRBV5-6 to TRBJ2-5; 12 bases line up with TRBD2. CDR3 sequence: CASSFGLAGYQETQYF. The DNA for the CDR3 is TGTGCCAGCAGCTTCGGACTAGCGGGGTACCAAGAGACCCAGTACTTC.